The 22 T cell receptor beta chains reported below all come from one sample, sequenced in a study of blood T cell repertoires in COVID-19. Profiled with immunoSEQ multiplex PCR; TCRdb holds only in-frame clones, not every one. Here the sample spans 350,000 or so clones, around 80% being singletons. Sequencing used peripheral blood. The source of these receptors is a man aged 25-45 years with active or convalescent COVID-19.

The rearrangement uses TRBV5-6 and TRBJ2-5; 12 positions agree with TRBD2. This CDR3 is 15 amino acids long. Losses at the gene ends were 3 bases for V and 3 bases for J; bases not matched to a gene: 3. CDR1 is SGHDT, CDR2 YYEEEE, per germline. The CDR3 nucleotides are TGTGCCAGCAGCTCCCGGACTAGCGGGGAAGAGACCCAGTACTTC. This gives the protein CASSSRTSGEETQYF.

The chain uses TRBV30 and TRBJ2-7; tentatively, D is TRBD1 (6 bases). Germline V gives CDR1 GTSNPN, CDR2 SVGIG (reference sequence). Trimming stripped 5 bases from V and 6 bases from J, with 17 bases between. The length of the CDR3 is 13 residues. CDR3 nucleotides: TGTGCCTGGCGACAGGTCCTAAAGTCCGAGCAGTACTTC. It specifies CAWRQVLKSEQYF.

This clone was recorded a few times. The V call is TRBV5-4, the J call TRBJ2-7, with a tentative D call TRBD1 (5 bases). The CDR3 contains 15 residues. V lost 2 bases and J lost 5, with 17 bases in between. Germline V lookup: CDR1 SGHNT, CDR2 YYREEE (reference sequence). CDR3 sequence: CASSLVPGMTHEQYF. The CDR3 region has the DNA TGTGCCAGCAGCTTAGTTCCAGGGATGACTCACGAGCAGTACTTC.

The DNA of the CDR3 is TGCGCCAGCAGCCACCGGGGGGCGAATGATGAGCAGTTCTTC. Protein product: CASSHRGANDEQFF. This chain connects TRBV5-1 to TRBJ2-1, with D possibly matching TRBD2 (7 bases). The CDR3 has 14 residues. The germline V gene encodes CDR1 SGHRS and CDR2 YFSETQ. V was pared by 4 bases and J by 8 bases, with 16 bases between.

This chain's CDR3 is CASSYTGTAKNIQYF. CDR3 nucleotide sequence: TGTGCCAGCAGTTATACGGGAACAGCCAAAAACATTCAGTACTTC. V gene TRBV2 combines with J gene TRBJ2-4, with a weak D call TRBD2 (5 bases). With 5 bases removed from V and 0 bases from J, the gap between germline ends came to 11 bases. Germline V gene sequence: CDR1 SNHLY, CDR2 FYNNEI. The CDR3 runs to 15 residues.

The chain couples TRBV7-2 to TRBJ2-2, with 9 positions matching TRBD1. This CDR3 is built from 16 residues. Germline CDR1 is SGHTA and CDR2 is FQGNSA. V dropped 2 bases and J dropped 3; count of bases not matched to a gene: 4. CDR3 residues: CASSLRTGVDTGELFF. The CDR3 nucleotides read TGTGCCAGCAGCTTAAGGACAGGGGTGGACACCGGGGAGCTGTTTTTT.

V and J are TRBV5-1 and TRBJ2-3; D is undetermined. V dropped 4 bases and J dropped 1 base, with 13 bases sitting between them. The CDR3 totals 15 residues. The germline gives CDR1 SGHRS, CDR2 YFSETQ. The CDR3 loop is CASSPRGPGTDTQYF. CDR3 coding DNA: TGCGCCAGCAGCCCCCGCGGCCCTGGCACAGATACGCAGTATTTT.

The V and J genes are TRBV6-4 and TRBJ1-1; D is uncertain. Trimming removed 6 bases at V and 1 base at J, with 12 bases between. The CDR3 is 14 residues long. Germline loops: CDR1 MRHNA, CDR2 SNTAGT. In DNA, the CDR3 is TGTGCCAGCAGGGGAGGGAGGGCGAACACTGAAGCTTTCTTT. Translated, it gives CASRGGRANTEAFF.

J is TRBJ1-1 and V is TRBV10-3; unclear D gene. Trimming pared 3 bases from V and 0 bases from J, leaving 5 bases between. The germline V gene encodes CDR1 ENHRY and CDR2 SYGVKD. The CDR3 runs to 13 residues. CDR3 region: CAISDQMNTEAFF. CDR3 coding DNA: TGTGCCATCAGTGACCAGATGAACACTGAAGCTTTCTTT.

This chain links TRBV16 with TRBJ1-1; TRBD1 aligns across 8 bases. The germline CDR1 and CDR2 sequences are KGHSY and FQNENV. This CDR3 is built from 15 residues. The V gene end was trimmed by 0 bases and the J gene end by 9 bases; junction bases not matched to a gene: 9. The CDR3 loop reads CASSQSRTGRVKAFF. In nucleotides, the CDR3 is TGTGCCAGCAGCCAATCAAGGACAGGGAGGGTGAAAGCTTTCTTT. Full variable domain (remainder filled in from reference TRBV16 and TRBJ1-1): GEEVAQTPKHLVRGEGQKAKLYCAPIKGHSYVFWYQQVLKNEFKFLISFQNENVFDETGMPKERFSAKCLPNSPCSLEIQATKLEDSAVYFCASSQSRTGRVKAFFGQGTRLTVV.

The chain employs TRBV6-1 and TRBJ2-4; 11 bases map to TRBD2. V lost 0 bases and J lost 6; bases outside the gene matches: 10. Germline lookup yields CDR1 MNHNS and CDR2 SASEGT. The length of the CDR3 is 18 residues. The CDR3 nucleotides read TGTGCCAGCAGTGAAGCGGTGGGAGGGACTAGCGGTGGAAACATTCAGTACTTC. It specifies CASSEAVGGTSGGNIQYF.

This clone occurred once. In DNA form, the CDR3 reads TGTGCCATCATGCCAGGGGGGAGTGAAAAACTGTTTTTT. Its translation is CAIMPGGSEKLFF. The chain joins TRBV6-5 to TRBJ1-4; 7 nucleotides line up with TRBD1. Germline V gives CDR1 MNHEY, CDR2 SVGAGI. Trimming cost V 10 bases and J 7 bases; bases outside gene matches: 9. The CDR3 loop spans 13 amino acids.

The chain uses TRBV28 and TRBJ2-7, with TRBD2 matching 8 bases. The CDR3 has 14 residues. Losses at the gene ends were 5 bases for V and 3 bases for J; bases not matched to a gene: 6. Germline values: CDR1 MDHEN, CDR2 SYDVKM. The CDR3 protein is CASSQAGARYEQYF. The CDR3 nucleotides read TGTGCCAGCAGTCAAGCGGGAGCCCGCTACGAGCAGTACTTC.

This chain links TRBV4-3 with TRBJ1-1; tentative D call: TRBD1 (6 bases). The CDR3 runs 15 residues. The germline V and J ends were trimmed by 1 base and 0 bases, with 9 bases remaining between them. Germline V gene sequence: CDR1 LGHNA, CDR2 YSLEER. CDR3 loop: CASSQVGTLNTEAFF. The CDR3 bases are TGCGCCAGCAGCCAAGTTGGGACATTGAACACTGAAGCTTTCTTT.

This clone was picked up a small number of times. The chain has TRBV28 and TRBJ1-4, with D possibly being TRBD1 (6 bases). The CDR3 runs 15 residues. Germline V gene lookup returns CDR1 MDHEN and CDR2 SYDVKM. Trimming pared 5 bases from V and 7 bases from J, leaving 17 bases between. As DNA, the CDR3 is TGTGCCAGCAGTACCGAGGGGGGGCGGGTTGAAAAACTGTTTTTT. Its translation: CASSTEGGRVEKLFF.

This chain uses TRBV6-1 with TRBJ2-2; the D is unclear. CDR1 is MNHNS and CDR2 is SASEGT in the germline V gene. The germline V and J ends were trimmed by 2 bases and 3 bases, with 10 bases remaining between them. CDR3 length: 15 residues. The CDR3, as DNA: TGTGCCAGCAGTGAAAGTCCCTATTACACCGGGGAGCTGTTTTTT. It encodes CASSESPYYTGELFF.

The chain uses TRBV27 and TRBJ1-2, with D possibly TRBD1 on 5 matching bases. This CDR3 contains 11 residues. Trimming pared 5 bases from V and 10 bases from J, leaving 11 bases between. The germline CDR1 and CDR2 sequences are MNHEY and SMNVEV (reference sequence). The CDR3 spells CASSASGHYTF. CDR3 nucleotides: TGTGCCAGCAGTGCATCAGGGCACTACACCTTC.

The chain couples TRBV11-2 to TRBJ2-2; 9 bases are shared with TRBD2. Trimming at V came to 0 bases and at J to 6 bases, leaving 5 bases not matched to a gene. The germline CDR1 and CDR2 sequences are SGHAT and FQNNGV. CDR3 length: 16 amino acids. The CDR3 sequence is CASSLEAGGGAGELFF. The CDR3 DNA reads TGTGCCAGCAGCTTAGAAGCGGGGGGAGGCGCCGGGGAGCTGTTTTTT. The full variable domain, completed using reference TRBV11-2 and TRBJ2-2, is EAGVAQSPRYKIIEKRQSVAFWCNPISGHATLYWYQQILGQGPKLLIQFQNNGVVDDSQLPKDRFSAERLKGVDSTLKIQPAKLEDSAVYLCASSLEAGGGAGELFFGEGSRLTVL.

This clone appeared a few times. This chain links TRBV7-2 with TRBJ1-4; D is possibly TRBD1 (5 bases). The CDR3 runs to 16 residues. With 1 base removed from V and 0 bases from J, the gap between germline ends came to 9 bases. The V gene's germline CDR1 is SGHTA and CDR2 FQGNSA. The CDR3 is CASSLVGGATNEKLFF. In DNA, the CDR3 is TGTGCCAGCAGCTTAGTGGGAGGGGCAACTAATGAAAAACTGTTTTTT. Using reference TRBV7-2 and TRBJ1-4 for the parts outside the CDR3, the full variable domain is GAGVSQSPSNKVTEKGKDVELRCDPISGHTALYWYRQSLGQGLEFLIYFQGNSAPDKSGLPSDRFSAERTGGSVSTLTIQRTQQEDSAVYLCASSLVGGATNEKLFFGSGTQLSVL.

This chain uses TRBV29-1 with TRBJ1-5, with D perhaps matching TRBD1 (6 bases). The germline V and J ends were trimmed by 0 bases and 6 bases, with 9 bases remaining between them. Per the germline V gene, CDR1 is SQVTM and CDR2 is ANQGSEA. This CDR3 has 13 residues. The CDR3 spells CSVEEGGGQPQHF. The CDR3 nucleotides read TGCAGCGTTGAAGAAGGGGGGGGTCAGCCCCAGCATTTT.

This chain joins TRBV4-1 and TRBJ2-3; 9 bases map to TRBD2. The CDR3 sequence is 16 residues long. With 1 base clipped from V and 7 bases from J, the junction kept 9 bases outside the gene matches. Germline CDR1 MGHRA, CDR2 YSYEKL. CDR3 sequence reads: CASSQVALAGKNTQYF. The CDR3 DNA sequence: TGCGCCAGCAGCCAAGTGGCACTAGCGGGTAAAAATACGCAGTATTTT.

The gene calls are TRBV5-5 and TRBJ2-7, with 7 bases identical to TRBD1. This CDR3 contains 15 residues. Trimming took 5 bases from V and 0 from J; bases not matched to a gene: 8. Germline loops: CDR1 SGHKS, CDR2 YYEKEE (reference sequence). The CDR3, as DNA: TGTGCCAGCAGTCAACAGGGGACGAGCTCCTACGAGCAGTACTTC. It yields the protein CASSQQGTSSYEQYF.